The clone carrying this T cell receptor (beta chain) was seen just once. The data belong to a study of blood T cell repertoires in COVID-19. Overall study: Spain, Italy and the United States supplied samples that represented acute and convalescent COVID-19.

Clones were sequenced by immunoSEQ multiplex PCR, and TCRdb holds only the in-frame ones, with some missing. This table has roughly 320,000 clones, just under 90% appearing once. V lost 2 bases and J 1 base, leaving 11 bases between the germline ends. Per germline, CDR1 MNHEY and CDR2 SVGAGI. This CDR3 is 16 amino acids long. V and J are TRBV6-5 and TRBJ2-2; no clear D gene. Sequencing was done on a sample of peripheral blood. This TCR came from a woman in her twenties or thirties with COVID-19, enrolled during active disease. CDR3 sequence: CASSYELTGNTGELFF. The CDR3 DNA reads as TGTGCCAGCAGTTACGAACTTACCGGGAACACCGGGGAGCTGTTTTTT.